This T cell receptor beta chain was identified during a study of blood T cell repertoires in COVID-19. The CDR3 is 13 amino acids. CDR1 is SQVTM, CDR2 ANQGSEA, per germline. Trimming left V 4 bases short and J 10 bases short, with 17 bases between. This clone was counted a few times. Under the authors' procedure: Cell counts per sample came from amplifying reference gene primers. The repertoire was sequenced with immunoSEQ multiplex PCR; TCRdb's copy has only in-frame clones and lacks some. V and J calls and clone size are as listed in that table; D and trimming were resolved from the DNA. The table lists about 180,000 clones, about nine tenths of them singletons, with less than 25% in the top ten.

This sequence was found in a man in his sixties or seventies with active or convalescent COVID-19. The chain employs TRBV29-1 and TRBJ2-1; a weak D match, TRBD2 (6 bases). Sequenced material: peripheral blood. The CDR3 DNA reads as TGCAGCGTTGTGCGTATTAGCGGCAAGGAGCAGTTCTTC. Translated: CSVVRISGKEQFF.